This T cell receptor beta chain was documented in a study of OX40 agonist ivuxolimab in advanced cancers. Germline loops: CDR1 SGHVS, CDR2 FQNEAQ. Unmatched junction bases numbered 11, after V lost 0 bases and J lost 6 bases. This CDR3 contains 17 residues. The protocol was immunoSEQ multiplex PCR, while the TCRdb copy is restricted to in-frame clones and leaves out a portion. Of around 62,000 clones listed, around nine tenths were seen once; the top ten hold approximately 0.3%. Sequences were derived from CD4+ or CD8+ T cells sorted from blood, sampled in a trial of the OX40 agonist ivuxolimab. This chain connects TRBV7-8 to TRBJ2-3, with 8 bases matching TRBD2. The clonotype originates from an adult with an advanced solid tumor such as melanoma, head and neck, liver or kidney cancer. CDR3 residues: CASSLARREAPLDTQYF. In DNA form, the CDR3 reads TGTGCCAGCAGCTTAGCGAGGCGGGAGGCCCCACTGGATACGCAGTATTTT.